A selection of T cell receptor beta chains follows, all from one sample in a study of CD8 T cells in Susac syndrome. TCRdb independently ran MiXCR on the immunoSEQ multiplex PCR reads; one entry per CDR3 protein. The sample has 45,000 or so distinct CDR3 sequences, more than 85% seen once. The sequenced material came from CD8+ T cells from PBMCs. The receptors shown here come from a human donor in good health. Each CDR3 is given with its conserved first and last residue. Each record gives: CDR3 protein, CDR3 DNA, J gene, V gene, D gene, clone size. The D gene is left open where the match is weak. Rows may omit the clone size; those that give it use once, few, many or a size class.

CSAHTDTQYF	TGCAGCGCCCACACAGATACGCAGTATTTT	TRBJ2-3	TRBV29-1	-	-
CASASIGSPHEQYF	TGTGCTAGCGCCTCTATCGGGAGCCCCCACGAGCAGTACTTC	TRBJ2-7	TRBV12-5	-	-
CASSLEGRPNQPQHF	TGTGCCAGCAGCTTGGAGGGGAGACCCAATCAGCCCCAGCATTTT	TRBJ1-5	TRBV5-6	-	-
CASRLGDSPNTEAFF	TGCGCCAGCAGATTGGGGGACAGTCCTAACACTGAAGCTTTCTTT	TRBJ1-1	TRBV5-1	TRBD1	-
CASSAGLYQETQYF	TGTGCCAGCAGTGCCGGACTGTACCAAGAGACCCAGTACTTC	TRBJ2-5	TRBV12-3/TRBV12-4	-	-
CASSSRARSYTF	TGTGCCAGCAGTTCCAGGGCCCGTAGCTACACCTTC	TRBJ1-2	TRBV12-3/TRBV12-4	-	-
CASSLVRQGYEQYF	TGTGCCAGCAGCTTGGTAAGGCAGGGTTACGAGCAGTACTTC	TRBJ2-7	TRBV13	-	-
CASSLGTAPGELFF	TGTGCCAGCAGCCTCGGGACAGCCCCCGGGGAGCTGTTTTTT	TRBJ2-2	TRBV5-6	TRBD1	once
CASSPRLFSYNEQFF	TGTGCCAGCAGCCCTCGACTGTTCTCCTACAATGAGCAGTTCTTC	TRBJ2-1	TRBV7-2	-	few
CSVGQSYEQYF	TGCAGCGTTGGTCAGAGCTACGAGCAGTACTTC	TRBJ2-7	TRBV29-1	-	-
CASSEGTSGQETQYF	TGTGCCAGCAGTGAAGGGACTAGCGGGCAAGAGACCCAGTACTTC	TRBJ2-5	TRBV25-1	TRBD2	-
CASSYGTSTDTQYF	TGTGCCAGCAGCTATGGTACTAGCACAGATACGCAGTATTTT	TRBJ2-3	TRBV28	-	-
CASSSTVWDSGNTIYF	TGTGCCAGCAGCTCGACAGTCTGGGACTCTGGAAACACCATATATTTT	TRBJ1-3	TRBV7-9	-	-
CASRGTSGRVGEQFF	TGTGCCAGCAGAGGGACTAGCGGGAGAGTCGGTGAGCAGTTCTTC	TRBJ2-1	TRBV12-3/TRBV12-4	TRBD2	-
CASRTGGNEQYF	TGTGCCAGCCGGACAGGAGGTAACGAGCAGTACTTC	TRBJ2-7	TRBV27	TRBD1	-
CASRTPVGGAEYEQYF	TGTGCCAGCAGAACCCCCGTGGGGGGGGCAGAATACGAGCAGTACTTC	TRBJ2-7	TRBV28	-	-
CASTTGLANEQFF	TGTGCCAGTACCACCGGCCTGGCCAATGAGCAGTTCTTC	TRBJ2-1	TRBV19	-	-
CASSLNHEQYF	TGTGCCAGCAGCTTAAACCACGAGCAGTACTTC	TRBJ2-7	TRBV7-9	-	once
CATRVASVDEQFF	TGCGCCACCCGCGTCGCGAGTGTCGATGAGCAGTTCTTC	TRBJ2-1	TRBV5-1	-	-
CSVKSGQVSYEQYF	TGCAGCGTCAAGTCGGGACAGGTCTCCTACGAGCAGTACTTC	TRBJ2-7	TRBV29-1	TRBD1	-
CASSSGTGASYEQYF	TGTGCCAGCAGTTCCGGGACAGGGGCCTCCTACGAGCAGTACTTC	TRBJ2-7	TRBV28	TRBD1	-
CSATWGRAQETQYF	TGCAGTGCTACCTGGGGGAGAGCCCAAGAGACCCAGTACTTC	TRBJ2-5	TRBV20-1	-	-
CASYKGRRETHNEQFF	TGTGCCAGTTATAAGGGGCGACGGGAGACCCACAATGAGCAGTTCTTC	TRBJ2-1	TRBV2	-	-
CASSVGTVNTGELFF	TGTGCCAGCAGCGTAGGGACCGTTAACACCGGGGAGCTGTTTTTT	TRBJ2-2	TRBV9	-	-
CASSFTGGSKFTEAFF	TGCGCCAGCAGCTTCACAGGGGGGAGTAAGTTCACTGAAGCTTTCTTT	TRBJ1-1	TRBV5-1	TRBD1	-
CASALRQAPYNEQFF	TGTGCCAGCGCCTTAAGACAGGCTCCATACAATGAGCAGTTCTTC	TRBJ2-1	TRBV11-2	-	-
CASSLVRVLSEQYF	TGTGCCAGCAGTTTAGTCCGGGTCCTCTCCGAGCAGTACTTC	TRBJ2-7	TRBV28	-	few
CASGLSRGAQEAQYF	TGTGCTAGTGGTTTGTCACGCGGGGCCCAAGAGGCCCAGTACTTC	TRBJ2-5	TRBV12-5	-	once
CASSGGSTSTDTQYF	TGTGCCAGCAGCGGGGGGAGTACTAGCACAGATACGCAGTATTTT	TRBJ2-3	TRBV9	-	-
CASGDPGVAHEQYF	TGTGCCAGCGGGGACCCAGGGGTAGCGCACGAGCAGTACTTC	TRBJ2-7	TRBV28	-	-
CSVVELDSYEQYF	TGCAGCGTTGTCGAGCTGGACTCCTACGAGCAGTACTTC	TRBJ2-7	TRBV29-1	-	-
CASTKGGSTDTQYF	TGTGCCAGCACCAAAGGGGGTAGCACAGATACGCAGTATTTT	TRBJ2-3	TRBV11-3	-	-
CASSFPPREQYF	TGTGCCAGCAGTTTCCCCCCCCGGGAGCAGTATTTT	TRBJ2-3	TRBV28	-	-
CASSRTGGPNEQYF	TGTGCCAGCAGCCGCACAGGGGGGCCGAACGAGCAGTACTTC	TRBJ2-7	TRBV3-1	TRBD1	-
CASSEASGSLNNEQFF	TGTGCCAGCAGTGAAGCCAGCGGGAGTTTAAACAATGAGCAGTTCTTC	TRBJ2-1	TRBV2	TRBD2	-
CAISGQGPYEQYF	TGTGCCATCTCCGGGCAGGGCCCCTACGAGCAGTACTTC	TRBJ2-7	TRBV15	-	-
CASSFTGTESYF	TGTGCCAGCAGCTTTACCGGGACCGAAAGTTACTTC	TRBJ2-5	TRBV7-2	-	once
CASTDSVNTEAFF	TGTGCCAGTACGGACAGCGTGAACACTGAAGCTTTCTTT	TRBJ1-1	TRBV19	-	-
CASTGADDYEQYF	TGTGCCAGCACCGGAGCGGATGACTACGAGCAGTACTTC	TRBJ2-7	TRBV6-1	-	-
CASSTDWSGNYGYTF	TGTGCCAGTAGCACGGACTGGTCAGGCAACTATGGCTACACCTTC	TRBJ1-2	TRBV19	-	-